The 2 T cell receptor beta chains reported below all come from one sample, sequenced in a study of beta chain features in type 1 diabetes. Study outcomes and limitations: Within each of all four CD4+ subsets, Type 1 diabetes patients had TCRB CDR3s that were moderately but significantly shorter.

Sequenced material consisted of expressed TCRB transcripts (all of the isolated RNA was reverse transcribed). Sequencing used immunoSEQ multiplex PCR; TCRdb keeps in-frame clones, though not all of them. This sample has approximately 160,000 clones, with about a tenth found just once. Their antigens remain unidentified. Sequencing was performed on central memory CD4+ T cells from blood. Receptors were obtained from a man in his thirties or forties with type 1 diabetes.

The chain combines TRBV5-8 with TRBJ2-3; 9 bases are a match to TRBD2. The CDR3 contains 19 residues. Germline lookup yields CDR1 SGHTS and CDR2 YDEGEE. Trimming took 2 bases from V and 4 from J; bases not matched to a gene: 17. The CDR3 nucleotides are TGTGCCAGCAGCTTTGGTCTAGCGGGAAACCCATCCTTCGCAGATACGCAGTATTTT. Residues: CASSFGLAGNPSFADTQYF. Using reference TRBV5-8 and TRBJ2-3 for the parts outside the CDR3, the full variable domain is EAGVTQSPTHLIKTRGQQATLRCSPISGHTSVYWYQQALGLGLQFLLWYDEGEERNRGNFPPRFSGRQFPNYSSELNVNALELEDSALYLCASSFGLAGNPSFADTQYFGPGTRLTVL.

This clone was detected a few times. The chain carries TRBV9 and TRBJ2-4; 7 bases align to TRBD2. The CDR3 runs to 14 residues. CDR1 SGDLS and CDR2 YYNGEE come from the germline V gene. The V and J ends lost 0 bases and 6 bases, in that order; junction bases with no gene match: 3. CDR3 nucleotide sequence: TGTGCCAGCAGCGTAGAAGTAGCGGGAAACATTCAGTACTTC. Protein sequence: CASSVEVAGNIQYF.